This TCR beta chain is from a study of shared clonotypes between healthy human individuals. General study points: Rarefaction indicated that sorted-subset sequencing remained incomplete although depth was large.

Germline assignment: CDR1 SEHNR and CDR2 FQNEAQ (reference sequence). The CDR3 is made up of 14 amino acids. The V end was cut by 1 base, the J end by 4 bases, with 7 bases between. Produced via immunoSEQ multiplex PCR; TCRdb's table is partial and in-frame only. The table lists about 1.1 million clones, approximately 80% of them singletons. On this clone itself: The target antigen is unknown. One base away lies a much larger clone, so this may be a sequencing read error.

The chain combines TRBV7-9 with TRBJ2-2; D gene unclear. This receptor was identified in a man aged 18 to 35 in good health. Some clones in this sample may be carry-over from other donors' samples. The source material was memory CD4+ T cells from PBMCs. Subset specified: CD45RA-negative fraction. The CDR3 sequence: CASSLGAATGELFF. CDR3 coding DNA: TGTGCCAGCAGCTTAGGGGCGGCCACCGGGGAGCTGTTTTTT. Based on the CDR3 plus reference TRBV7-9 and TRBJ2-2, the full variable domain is DTGVSQNPRHKITKRGQNVTFRCDPISEHNRLYWYRQTLGQGPEFLTYFQNEAQLEKSRLLSDRFSAERPKGSFSTLEIQRTEQGDSAMYLCASSLGAATGELFFGEGSRLTVL.